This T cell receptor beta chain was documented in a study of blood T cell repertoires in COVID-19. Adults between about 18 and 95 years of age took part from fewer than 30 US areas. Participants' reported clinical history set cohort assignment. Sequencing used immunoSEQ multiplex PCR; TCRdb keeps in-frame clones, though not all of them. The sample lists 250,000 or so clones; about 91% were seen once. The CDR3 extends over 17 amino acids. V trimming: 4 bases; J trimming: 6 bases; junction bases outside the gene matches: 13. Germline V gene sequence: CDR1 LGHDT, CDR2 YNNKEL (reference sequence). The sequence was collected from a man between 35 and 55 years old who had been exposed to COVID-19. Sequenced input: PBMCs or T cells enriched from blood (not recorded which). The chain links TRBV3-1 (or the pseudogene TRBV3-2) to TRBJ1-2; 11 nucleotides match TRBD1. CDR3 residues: CASSPMQNRDRGDGYTF. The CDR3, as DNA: TGTGCCAGCAGCCCTATGCAAAACCGGGACAGGGGGGATGGCTACACCTTC.